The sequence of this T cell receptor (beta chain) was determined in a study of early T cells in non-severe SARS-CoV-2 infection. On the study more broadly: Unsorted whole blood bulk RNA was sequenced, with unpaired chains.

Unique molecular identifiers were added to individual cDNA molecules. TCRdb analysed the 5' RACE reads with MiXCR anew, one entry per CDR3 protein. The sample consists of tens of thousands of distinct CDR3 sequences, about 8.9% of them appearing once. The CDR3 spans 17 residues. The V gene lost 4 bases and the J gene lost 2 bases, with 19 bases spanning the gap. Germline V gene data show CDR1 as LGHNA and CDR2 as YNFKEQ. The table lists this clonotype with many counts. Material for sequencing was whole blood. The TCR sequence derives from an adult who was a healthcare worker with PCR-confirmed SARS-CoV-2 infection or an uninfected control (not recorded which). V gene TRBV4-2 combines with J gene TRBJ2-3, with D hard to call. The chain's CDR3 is CASSRQARSSNTDTQYF. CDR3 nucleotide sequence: TGTGCCAGCAGCCGCCAAGCACGAAGTTCCAACACAGATACGCAGTATTTT.